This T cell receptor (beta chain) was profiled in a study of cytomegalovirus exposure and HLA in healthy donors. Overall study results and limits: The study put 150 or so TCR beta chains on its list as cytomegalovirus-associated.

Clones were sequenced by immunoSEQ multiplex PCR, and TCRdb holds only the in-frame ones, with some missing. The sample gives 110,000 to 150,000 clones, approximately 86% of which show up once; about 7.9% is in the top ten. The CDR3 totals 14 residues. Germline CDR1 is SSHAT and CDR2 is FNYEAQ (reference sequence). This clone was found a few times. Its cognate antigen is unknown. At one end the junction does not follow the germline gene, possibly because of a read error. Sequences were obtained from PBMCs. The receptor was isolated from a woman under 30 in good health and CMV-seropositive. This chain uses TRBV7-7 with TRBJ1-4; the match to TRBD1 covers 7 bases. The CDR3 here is CASSPDRAEEKLFF. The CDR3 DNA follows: TGTGCTAGCAGCCCAGACAGGGCGGAGGAAAAACTGTTTTTT.